The clone carrying this T cell receptor beta chain was observed many times. One end of the junction does not line up with germline, which may come from a read error. TCRdb processed the PCR reads anew with MiXCR; each CDR3 protein has one entry. The sample lists approximately 19,000 distinct CDR3 sequences, 40% to 55% occurring once. Germline lookup yields CDR1 ENHRY and CDR2 SYGVKD. The CDR3 extends over 16 amino acids. The source of the sample is a study of tumor-infiltrating lymphocytes in oesophageal squamous cell carcinoma. This TCR was recovered from a male donor with esophageal squamous cell carcinoma. V usage is TRBV10-3 and J usage is TRBJ2-7, with TRBD1 matching 7 bases. What was sequenced was esophageal tumor tissue. Here the CDR3 reads CAISQLSGQRNSPLHF. The CDR3 DNA is TGTGCCATCAGTCAACTTTCGGGACAGCGAAATTCACCCCTCCACTTC.